This TCR beta chain was retrieved from a study of shared clonotypes between healthy human individuals. The V gene's germline CDR1 is WNHNN and CDR2 SYGVQD (reference sequence). The ends lost 3 bases at V and 6 bases at J; junction bases unmatched: 8. This CDR3 region has 17 residues. Several immunoSEQ plates held equal portions of the genomic DNA taken from each subset. The repertoire was sequenced with immunoSEQ multiplex PCR; TCRdb's copy has only in-frame clones and lacks some. This sample has over a million clones, with 95% to 99% found just once. General study results and limits: Tissue TCR repertoires likely differ from these blood-only repertoires. When naive CD4 clonotypes were compared across a handful of donors, roughly 4.9% were shared.

A note on this clone: As yet, its antigen is unknown.

V and J are TRBV10-1 and TRBJ2-1, with 13 bases matching TRBD2. The receptor was isolated from a man between 25 and 39 years old in good health. Sequenced sample: naive CD4+ T cells sorted from blood. Subset denoted: CD45RA+ positively selected. CDR3 sequence: CASSDTSGRAIGNEQFF. CDR3 bases: TGCGCCAGCAGTGATACTAGCGGGAGGGCCATAGGCAATGAGCAGTTCTTC.